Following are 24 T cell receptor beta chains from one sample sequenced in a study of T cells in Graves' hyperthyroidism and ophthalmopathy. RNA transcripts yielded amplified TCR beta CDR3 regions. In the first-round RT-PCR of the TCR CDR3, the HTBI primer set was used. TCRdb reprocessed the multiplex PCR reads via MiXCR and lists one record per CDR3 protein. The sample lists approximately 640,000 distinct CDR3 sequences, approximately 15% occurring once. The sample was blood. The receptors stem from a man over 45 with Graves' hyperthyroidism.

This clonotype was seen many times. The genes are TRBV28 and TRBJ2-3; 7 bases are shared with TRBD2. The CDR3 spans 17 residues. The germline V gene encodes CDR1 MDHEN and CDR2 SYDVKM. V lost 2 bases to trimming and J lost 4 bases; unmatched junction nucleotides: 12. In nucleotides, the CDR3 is TGTGCCAGCAGTTTACGCCGGCACGCGGGAGTCCCAGATACGCAGTATTTT. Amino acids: CASSLRRHAGVPDTQYF.

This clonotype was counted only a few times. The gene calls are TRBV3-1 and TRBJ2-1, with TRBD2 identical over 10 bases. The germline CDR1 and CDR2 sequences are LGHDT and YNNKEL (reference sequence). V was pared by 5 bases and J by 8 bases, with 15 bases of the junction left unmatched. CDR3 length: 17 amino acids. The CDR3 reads CASSSIGSGRGADEQFF. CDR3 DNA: TGTGCCAGCAGCTCTATCGGCAGCGGGAGGGGAGCGGATGAGCAGTTCTTC.

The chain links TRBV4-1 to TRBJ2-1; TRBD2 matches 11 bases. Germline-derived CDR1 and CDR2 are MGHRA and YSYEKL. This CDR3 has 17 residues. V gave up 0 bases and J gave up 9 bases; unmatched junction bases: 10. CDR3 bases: TGCGCCAGCAGCCAAGAGAGGGAACTAGCGGGAGTTGTTGAGCAGTTCTTC. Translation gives CASSQERELAGVVEQFF.

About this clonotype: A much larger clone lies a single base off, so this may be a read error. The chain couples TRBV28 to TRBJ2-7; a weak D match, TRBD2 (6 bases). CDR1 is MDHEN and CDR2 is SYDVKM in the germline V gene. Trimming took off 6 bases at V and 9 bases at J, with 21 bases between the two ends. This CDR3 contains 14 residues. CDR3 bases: TGTGCCAGCAGCTCATATACGGACTACGAGGGGCAGTACTTC. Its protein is CASSSYTDYEGQYF.

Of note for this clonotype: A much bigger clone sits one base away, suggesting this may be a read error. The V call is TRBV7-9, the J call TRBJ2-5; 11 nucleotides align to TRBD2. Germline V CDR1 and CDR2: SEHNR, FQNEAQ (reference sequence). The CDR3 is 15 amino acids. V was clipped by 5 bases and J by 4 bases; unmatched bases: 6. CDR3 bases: TGTGCCAGCAGCCAAAGCGGACTAGCGGGAGAGACCCAGTACTTC. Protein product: CASSQSGLAGETQYF.

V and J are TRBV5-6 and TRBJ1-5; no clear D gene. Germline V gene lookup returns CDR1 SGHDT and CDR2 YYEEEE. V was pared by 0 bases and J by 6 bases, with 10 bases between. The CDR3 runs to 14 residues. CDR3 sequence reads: CASSLGGRSQPQHF. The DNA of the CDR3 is TGTGCCAGCAGCTTGGGTGGACGTAGTCAGCCCCAGCATTTT.

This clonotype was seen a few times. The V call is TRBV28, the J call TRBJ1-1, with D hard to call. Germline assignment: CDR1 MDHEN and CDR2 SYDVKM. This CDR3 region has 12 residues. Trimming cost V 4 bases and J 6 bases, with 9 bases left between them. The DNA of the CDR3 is TGTGCCAGCAGTTGGGAGTGGCCTGAAGCTTTCTTT. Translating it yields CASSWEWPEAFF.

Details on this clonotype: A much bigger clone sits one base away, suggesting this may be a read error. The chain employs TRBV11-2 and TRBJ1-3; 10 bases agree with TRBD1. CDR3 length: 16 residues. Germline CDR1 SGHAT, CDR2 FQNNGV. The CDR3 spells CASTSRQGAAGTTIYF. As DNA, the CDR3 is TGTGCCAGCACCTCCCGACAGGGGGCTGCTGGAACCACCATATATTTT.

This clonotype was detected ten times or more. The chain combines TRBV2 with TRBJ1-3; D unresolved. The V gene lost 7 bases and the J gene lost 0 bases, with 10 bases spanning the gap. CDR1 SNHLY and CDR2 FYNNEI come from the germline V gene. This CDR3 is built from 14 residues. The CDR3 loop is CASIPAISGNTIYF. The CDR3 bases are TGTGCCAGCATCCCGGCCATCTCTGGAAACACCATATATTTT.

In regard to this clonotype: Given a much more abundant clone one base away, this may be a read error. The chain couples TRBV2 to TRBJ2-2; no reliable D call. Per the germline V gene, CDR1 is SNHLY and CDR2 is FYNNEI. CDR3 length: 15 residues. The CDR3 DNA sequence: TGTGCCAGTCTGAAGTTGGCCCCGAACGCCGGGGAGCTGTTTTTT. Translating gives CASLKLAPNAGELFF.

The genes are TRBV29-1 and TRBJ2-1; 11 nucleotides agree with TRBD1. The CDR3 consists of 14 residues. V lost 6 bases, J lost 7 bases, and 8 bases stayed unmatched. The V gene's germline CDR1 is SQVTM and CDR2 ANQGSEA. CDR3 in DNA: TGCAGCGTCGGGGACAGGGGGAGATTTAATGAGCAGTTCTTC. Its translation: CSVGDRGRFNEQFF.

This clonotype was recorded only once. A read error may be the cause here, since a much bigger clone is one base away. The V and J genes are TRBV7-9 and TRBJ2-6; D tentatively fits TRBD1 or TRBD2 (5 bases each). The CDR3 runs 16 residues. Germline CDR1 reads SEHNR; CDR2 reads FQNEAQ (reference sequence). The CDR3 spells CASSHIRGSGVNVLTF. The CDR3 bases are TGTGCCAGCAGCCATATACGGGGCTCTGGGGTCAACGTCCTGACTTTC.

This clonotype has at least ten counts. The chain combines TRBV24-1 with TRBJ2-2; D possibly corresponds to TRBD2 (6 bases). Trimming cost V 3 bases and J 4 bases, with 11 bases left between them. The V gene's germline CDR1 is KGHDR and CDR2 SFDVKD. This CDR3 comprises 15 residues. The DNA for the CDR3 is TGTGCCACCAGTGATACGGGAGCGATCACCGGGGAGCTGTTTTTT. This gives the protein CATSDTGAITGELFF.

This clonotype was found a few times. The CDR3, as DNA: TGTGCCAGCATTGGACTAGCGAGGTCCGGGGAGCTGTTTTTT. Its translation: CASIGLARSGELFF. This chain links TRBV6-1 with TRBJ2-2; the match to TRBD2 covers 9 bases. Germline values: CDR1 MNHNS, CDR2 SASEGT. The CDR3 spans 14 residues. The V gene end was trimmed by 7 bases and the J gene end by 6 bases; junction bases not matched to a gene: 6.

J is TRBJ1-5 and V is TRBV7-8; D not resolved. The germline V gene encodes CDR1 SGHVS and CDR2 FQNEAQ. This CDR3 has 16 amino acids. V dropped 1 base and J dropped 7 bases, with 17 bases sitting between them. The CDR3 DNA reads TGTGCCAGCAGCTTAGGATTGGGTCCCGGCGGACAGCCCCAGCATTTT. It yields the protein CASSLGLGPGGQPQHF.

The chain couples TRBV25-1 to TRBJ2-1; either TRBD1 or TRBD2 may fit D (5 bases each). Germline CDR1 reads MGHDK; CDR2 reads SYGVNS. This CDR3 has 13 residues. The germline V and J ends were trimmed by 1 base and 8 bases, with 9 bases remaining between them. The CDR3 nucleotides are TGTGCCAGCAGTGAATCAGGGAGAGATGAGCAGTTCTTC. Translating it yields CASSESGRDEQFF.

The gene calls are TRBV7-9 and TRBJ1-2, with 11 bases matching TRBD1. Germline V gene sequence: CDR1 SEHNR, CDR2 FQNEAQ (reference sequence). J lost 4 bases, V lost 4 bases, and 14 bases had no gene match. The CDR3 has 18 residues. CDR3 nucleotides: TGTGCCAGCAGCTCAACTCCGGGACAGGGGGTCGACGTCTATGGCTACACCTTC. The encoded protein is CASSSTPGQGVDVYGYTF.

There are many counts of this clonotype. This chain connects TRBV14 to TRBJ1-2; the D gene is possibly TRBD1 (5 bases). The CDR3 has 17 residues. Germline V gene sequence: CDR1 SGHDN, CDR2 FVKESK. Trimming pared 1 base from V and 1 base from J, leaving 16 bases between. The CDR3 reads CASSQVAVGAFNYGYTF. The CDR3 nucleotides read TGTGCCAGCAGCCAAGTCGCGGTCGGGGCCTTTAACTATGGCTACACCTTC.

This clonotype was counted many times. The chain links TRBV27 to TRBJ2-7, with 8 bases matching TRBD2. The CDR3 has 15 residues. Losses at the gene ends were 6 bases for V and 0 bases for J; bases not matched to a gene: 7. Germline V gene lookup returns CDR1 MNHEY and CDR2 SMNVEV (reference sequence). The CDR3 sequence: CASRGAGTSSYEQYF. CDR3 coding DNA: TGTGCCAGCAGAGGGGCAGGGACTAGCTCCTACGAGCAGTACTTC.

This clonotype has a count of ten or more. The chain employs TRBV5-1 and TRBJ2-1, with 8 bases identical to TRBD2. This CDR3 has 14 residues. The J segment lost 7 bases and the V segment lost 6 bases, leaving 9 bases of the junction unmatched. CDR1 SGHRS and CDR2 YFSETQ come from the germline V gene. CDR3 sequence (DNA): TGCGCCAGCACCCTGGCGGGAGGAGGTAATGAGCAGTTCTTC. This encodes CASTLAGGGNEQFF.

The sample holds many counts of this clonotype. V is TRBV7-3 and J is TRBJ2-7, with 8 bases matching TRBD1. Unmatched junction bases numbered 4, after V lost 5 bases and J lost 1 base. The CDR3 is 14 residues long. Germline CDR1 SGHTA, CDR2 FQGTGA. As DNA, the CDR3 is TGTGCCAGCAGCACTACAGGGGGTTCCTACGAGCAGTACTTC. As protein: CASSTTGGSYEQYF.

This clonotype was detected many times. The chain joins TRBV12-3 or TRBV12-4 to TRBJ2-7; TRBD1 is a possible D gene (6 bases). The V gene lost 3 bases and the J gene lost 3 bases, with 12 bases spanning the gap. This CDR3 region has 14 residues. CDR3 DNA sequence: TGTGCCAGCAGTTTTTCAGGGGAGTTCTACGAGCAGTACTTC. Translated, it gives CASSFSGEFYEQYF.

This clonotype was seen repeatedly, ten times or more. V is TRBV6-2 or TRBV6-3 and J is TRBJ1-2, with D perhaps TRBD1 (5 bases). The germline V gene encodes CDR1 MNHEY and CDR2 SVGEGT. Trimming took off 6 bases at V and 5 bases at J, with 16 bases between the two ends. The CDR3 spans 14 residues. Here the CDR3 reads CASRPGGGHYGYTF. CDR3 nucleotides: TGTGCCAGCAGGCCGGGGGGAGGTCATTATGGCTACACCTTC.

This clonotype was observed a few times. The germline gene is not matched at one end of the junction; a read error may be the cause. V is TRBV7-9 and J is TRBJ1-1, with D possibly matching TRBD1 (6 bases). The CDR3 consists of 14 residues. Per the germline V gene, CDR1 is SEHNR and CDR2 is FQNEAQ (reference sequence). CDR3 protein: CASSLARGGTEASF. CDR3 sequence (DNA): TGTGCCAGCAGCTTAGCCAGGGGCGGCACTGAAGCTTCCTTT.